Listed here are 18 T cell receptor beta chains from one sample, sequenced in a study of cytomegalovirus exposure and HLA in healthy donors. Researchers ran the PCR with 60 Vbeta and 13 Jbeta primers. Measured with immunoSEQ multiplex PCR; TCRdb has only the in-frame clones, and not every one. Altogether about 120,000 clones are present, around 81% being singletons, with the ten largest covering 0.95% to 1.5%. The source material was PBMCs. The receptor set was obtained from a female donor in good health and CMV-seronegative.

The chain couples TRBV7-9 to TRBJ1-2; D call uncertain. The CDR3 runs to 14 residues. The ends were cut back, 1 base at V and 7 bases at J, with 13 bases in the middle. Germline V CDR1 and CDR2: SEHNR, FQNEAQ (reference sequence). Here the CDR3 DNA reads TGTGCCAGCAGCTTAGTTGTCAGTTCGTCTGGCTACACCTTC. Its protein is CASSLVVSSSGYTF.

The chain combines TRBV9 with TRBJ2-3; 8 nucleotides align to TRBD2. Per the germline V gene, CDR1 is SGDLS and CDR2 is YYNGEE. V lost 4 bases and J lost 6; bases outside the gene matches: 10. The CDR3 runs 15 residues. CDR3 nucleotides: TGTGCCAGCAGCCCCGGGACTAGAAAATACGATACGCAGTATTTT. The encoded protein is CASSPGTRKYDTQYF.

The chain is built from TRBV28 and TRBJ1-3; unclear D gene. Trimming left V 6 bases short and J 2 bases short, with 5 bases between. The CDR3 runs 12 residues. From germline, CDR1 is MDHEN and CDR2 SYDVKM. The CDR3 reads CASSLPGNTIYF. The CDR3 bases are TGTGCCAGCAGCCTCCCTGGAAACACCATATATTTT.

The CDR3 loop is CASSPTGLIMNTEAFF. CDR3 nucleotide sequence: TGTGCCAGCAGTCCGACAGGGCTGATTATGAACACTGAAGCTTTCTTT. The chain carries TRBV5-8 and TRBJ1-1; TRBD1 matches 7 bases. The CDR3 spans 16 residues. Germline V gives CDR1 SGHTS, CDR2 YDEGEE. V dropped 5 bases and J dropped 0; count of bases not matched to a gene: 10.

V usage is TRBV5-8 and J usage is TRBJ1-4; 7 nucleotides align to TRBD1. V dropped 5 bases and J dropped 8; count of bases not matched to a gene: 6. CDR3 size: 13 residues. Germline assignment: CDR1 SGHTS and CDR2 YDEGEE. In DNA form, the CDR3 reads TGTGCCAGCAGTCGACAGGGCAGAGAAAAACTGTTTTTT. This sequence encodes CASSRQGREKLFF.

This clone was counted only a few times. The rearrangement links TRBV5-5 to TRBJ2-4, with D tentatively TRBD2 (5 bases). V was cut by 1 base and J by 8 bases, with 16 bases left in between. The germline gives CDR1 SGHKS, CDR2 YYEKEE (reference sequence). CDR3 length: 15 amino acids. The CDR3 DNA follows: TGTGCCAGCAGCTTGCGGGGATTCCCAACGGACATTCAGTACTTC. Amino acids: CASSLRGFPTDIQYF.

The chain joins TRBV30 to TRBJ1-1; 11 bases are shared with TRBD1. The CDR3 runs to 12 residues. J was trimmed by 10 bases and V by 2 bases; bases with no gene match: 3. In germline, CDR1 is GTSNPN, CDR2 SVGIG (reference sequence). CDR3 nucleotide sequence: TGTGCCTGGAGTTCGGGACAGGGGGTAGCTTTCTTT. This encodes CAWSSGQGVAFF.

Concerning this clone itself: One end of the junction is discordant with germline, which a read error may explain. The CDR3: CASSLTRAGGRTGELFF. The CDR3 DNA reads as TGTGCTAGCAGCCTTACGCGAGCGGGGGGCCGCACCGGGGAGCTGTTTTTT. The chain carries TRBV7-7 and TRBJ2-2, with TRBD2 matching over 9 bases. The CDR3 contains 17 residues. CDR1 SSHAT and CDR2 FNYEAQ come from the germline V gene (reference sequence).

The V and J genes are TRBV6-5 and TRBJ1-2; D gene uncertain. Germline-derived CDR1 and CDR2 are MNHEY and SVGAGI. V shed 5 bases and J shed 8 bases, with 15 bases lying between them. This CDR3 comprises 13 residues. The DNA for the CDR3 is TGTGCCAGCAGTGAAGAGGCCCCCCGGGGCTACACCTTC. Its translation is CASSEEAPRGYTF.

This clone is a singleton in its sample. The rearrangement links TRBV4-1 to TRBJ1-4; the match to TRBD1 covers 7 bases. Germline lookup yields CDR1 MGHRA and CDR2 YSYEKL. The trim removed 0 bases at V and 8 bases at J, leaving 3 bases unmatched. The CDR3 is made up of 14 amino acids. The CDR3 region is CASSQDIRGEKLFF. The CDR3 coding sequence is TGCGCCAGCAGCCAAGATATCAGGGGGGAAAAACTGTTTTTT.

The DNA for the CDR3 is TGTGCCAGCAGTCTCGACAACAACTATGGCTACACCTTC. Encoded protein: CASSLDNNYGYTF. The chain combines TRBV28 with TRBJ1-2; D not resolved. V was clipped by 5 bases and J by 2 bases, with 9 bases between them. The germline V gene has CDR1 MDHEN and CDR2 SYDVKM. The CDR3 spans 13 residues.

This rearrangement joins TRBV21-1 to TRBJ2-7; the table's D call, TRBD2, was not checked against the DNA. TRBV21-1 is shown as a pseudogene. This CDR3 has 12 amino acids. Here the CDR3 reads CASRHYRVPQYF. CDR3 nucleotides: TGTGCCAGCCGCCATTACCGGGTCCCGCAGTACTTC.

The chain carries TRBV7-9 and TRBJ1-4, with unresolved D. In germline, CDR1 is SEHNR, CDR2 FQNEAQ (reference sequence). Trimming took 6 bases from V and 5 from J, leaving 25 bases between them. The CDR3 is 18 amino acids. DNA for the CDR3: TGTGCCAGCAGTCCGACCATCAACCCGGGAGGAGGGAATGAAAAACTGTTTTTT. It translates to CASSPTINPGGGNEKLFF.

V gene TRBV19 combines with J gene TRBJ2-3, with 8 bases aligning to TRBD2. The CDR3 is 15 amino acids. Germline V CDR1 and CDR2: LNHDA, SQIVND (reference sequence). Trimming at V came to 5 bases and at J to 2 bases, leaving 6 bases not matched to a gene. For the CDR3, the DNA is TGTGCCAGTAGTGGAGCGGGGGCGACCACAGATACGCAGTATTTT. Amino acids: CASSGAGATTDTQYF.

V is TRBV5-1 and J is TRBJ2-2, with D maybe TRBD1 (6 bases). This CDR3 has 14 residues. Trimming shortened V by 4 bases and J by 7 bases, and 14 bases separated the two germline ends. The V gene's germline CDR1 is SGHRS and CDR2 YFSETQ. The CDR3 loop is CASSPTGLSGELFF. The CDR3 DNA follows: TGCGCCAGCAGCCCAACAGGGCTTAGCGGGGAGCTGTTTTTT.

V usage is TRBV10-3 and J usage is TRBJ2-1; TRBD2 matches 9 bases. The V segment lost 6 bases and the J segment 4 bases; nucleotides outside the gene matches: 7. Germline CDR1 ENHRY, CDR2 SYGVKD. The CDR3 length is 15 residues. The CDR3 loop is CAISGRTSEYNEQFF. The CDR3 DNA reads TGTGCCATCAGCGGTCGGACTAGCGAGTACAATGAGCAGTTCTTC.

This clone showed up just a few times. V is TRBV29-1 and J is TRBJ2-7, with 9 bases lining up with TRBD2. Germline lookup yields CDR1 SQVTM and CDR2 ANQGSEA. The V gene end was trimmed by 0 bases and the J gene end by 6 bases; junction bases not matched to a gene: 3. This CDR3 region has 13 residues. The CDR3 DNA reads TGCAGCGTTGAAGAGGAAGCGGGGGGCGAGCAGTACTTC. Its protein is CSVEEEAGGEQYF.

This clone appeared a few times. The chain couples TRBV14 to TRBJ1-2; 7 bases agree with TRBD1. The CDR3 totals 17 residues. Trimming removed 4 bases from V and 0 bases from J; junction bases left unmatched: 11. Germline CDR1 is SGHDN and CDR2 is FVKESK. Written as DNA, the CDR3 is TGTGCCAGCAGCCCTACTCCGGGACAGAAGACTAACTATGGCTACACCTTC. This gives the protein CASSPTPGQKTNYGYTF. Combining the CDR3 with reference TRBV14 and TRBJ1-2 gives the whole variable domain EAGVTQFPSHSVIEKGQTVTLRCDPISGHDNLYWYRRVMGKEIKFLLHFVKESKQDESGMPNNRFLAERTGGTYSTLKVQPAELEDSGVYFCASSPTPGQKTNYGYTFGSGTRLTVV.